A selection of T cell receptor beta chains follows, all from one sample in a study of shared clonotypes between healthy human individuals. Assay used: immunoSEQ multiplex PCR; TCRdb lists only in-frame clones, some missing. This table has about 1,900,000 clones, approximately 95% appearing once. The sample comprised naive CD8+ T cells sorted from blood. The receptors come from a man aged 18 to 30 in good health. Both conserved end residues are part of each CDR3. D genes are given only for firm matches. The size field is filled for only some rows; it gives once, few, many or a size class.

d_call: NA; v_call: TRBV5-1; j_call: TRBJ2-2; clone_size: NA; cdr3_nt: TGCGCCAGCAGCTTGGAGACTGCGAACACCGGGGAGCTGTTTTTT; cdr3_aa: CASSLETANTGELFF
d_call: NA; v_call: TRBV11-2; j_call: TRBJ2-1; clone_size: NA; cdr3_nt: TGTGCCAGCAGCTTAGGTCAGGGGGGCGATGAGCAGTTCTTC; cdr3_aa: CASSLGQGGDEQFF
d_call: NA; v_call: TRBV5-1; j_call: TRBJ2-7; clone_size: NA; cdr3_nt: TGCGCCAGCAGCAATCATCGGACGGAAAACTCCTACGAGCAGTACTTC; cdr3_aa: CASSNHRTENSYEQYF
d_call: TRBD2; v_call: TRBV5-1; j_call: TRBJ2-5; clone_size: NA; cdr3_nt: TGCGCCAGCAGCTTGGGTAGCGGGCACCCGTACCAAGAGACCCAGTACTTC; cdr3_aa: CASSLGSGHPYQETQYF
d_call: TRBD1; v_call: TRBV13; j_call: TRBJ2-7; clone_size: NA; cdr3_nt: TGTGCCAGCAGCCCCCGTGACAGGGGGCTCTCCTACGAGCAGTACTTC; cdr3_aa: CASSPRDRGLSYEQYF
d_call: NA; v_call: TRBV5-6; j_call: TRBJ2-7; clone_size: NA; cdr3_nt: TGTGCCAGCAGCTTGGGGGACTACGAGCAGTACTTC; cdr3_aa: CASSLGDYEQYF
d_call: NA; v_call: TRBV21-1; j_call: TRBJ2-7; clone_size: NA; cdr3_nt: TGTGCCAGCATGTATGGGCCGGGATTCTACGAGCAGTACTTC; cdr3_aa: CASMYGPGFYEQYF
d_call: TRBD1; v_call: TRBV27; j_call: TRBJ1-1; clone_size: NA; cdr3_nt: TGTGCCAGCAGTTTGGGGACAGGGCCGGGGACTGAAGCTTTCTTT; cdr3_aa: CASSLGTGPGTEAFF
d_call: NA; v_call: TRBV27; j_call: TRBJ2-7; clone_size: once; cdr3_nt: TGTGCCAGCAGTTTTGCCGACACCGCCTACGAGCAGTACTTC; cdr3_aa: CASSFADTAYEQYF
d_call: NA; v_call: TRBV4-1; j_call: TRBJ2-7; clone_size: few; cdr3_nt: TGCGCCAGCAGCCGCGAGGCCAGCGCTTCTCCCGAGCAGTACTTC; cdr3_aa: CASSREASASPEQYF
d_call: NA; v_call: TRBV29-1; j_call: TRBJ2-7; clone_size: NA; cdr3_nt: TGCAGCGTTGGATTTGCGAACTCCTACGAGCAGTACTTC; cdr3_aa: CSVGFANSYEQYF
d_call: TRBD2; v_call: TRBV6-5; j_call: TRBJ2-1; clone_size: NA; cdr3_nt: TGTGCCAGCAGTTCCGTCAGCGGGGGCGCCTACAATGAGCAGTTCTTC; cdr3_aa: CASSSVSGGAYNEQFF
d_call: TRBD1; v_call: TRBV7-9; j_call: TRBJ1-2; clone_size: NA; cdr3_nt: TGTGCCAGCAGCTTAGGCTGGGGTTTGACAGGGACCTATGGCTACACCTTC; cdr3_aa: CASSLGWGLTGTYGYTF
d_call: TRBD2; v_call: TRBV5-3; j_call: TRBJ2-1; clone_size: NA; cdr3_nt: TGTGCCAGAAGCTCAGCCACTAGCGGGACGGCCGGGGAGCAGTTCTTC; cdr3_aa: CARSSATSGTAGEQFF
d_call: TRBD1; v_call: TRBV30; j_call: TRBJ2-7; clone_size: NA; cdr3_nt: TGTGCCTGGACCCGGGACAGCTACGAGCAGTACTTC; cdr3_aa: CAWTRDSYEQYF
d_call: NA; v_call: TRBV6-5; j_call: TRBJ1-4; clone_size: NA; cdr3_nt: TGTGCCAGCAGTTACCTCAACCTTGAAAAACTGTTTTTT; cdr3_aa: CASSYLNLEKLFF
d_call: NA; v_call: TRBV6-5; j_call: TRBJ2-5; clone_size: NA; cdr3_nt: TGTGCCAGCAGTTACGCCCGGGACCAAGAGACCCAGTACTTC; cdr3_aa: CASSYARDQETQYF
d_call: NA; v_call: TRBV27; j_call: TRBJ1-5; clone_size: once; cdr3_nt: TGTGCCACCTCCTTAGGGGGGTATAGCAATCAGCCCCAGCATTTT; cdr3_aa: CATSLGGYSNQPQHF
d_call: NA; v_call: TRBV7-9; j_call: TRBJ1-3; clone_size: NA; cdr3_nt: TGTGCCAGCAGCTTCGTACAGGGCGGAAACACCATATATTTT; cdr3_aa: CASSFVQGGNTIYF
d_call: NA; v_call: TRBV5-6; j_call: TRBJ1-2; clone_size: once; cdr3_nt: TGTGCCAGCAAGATACAAGGGTACTATGGCTACACCTTC; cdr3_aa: CASKIQGYYGYTF
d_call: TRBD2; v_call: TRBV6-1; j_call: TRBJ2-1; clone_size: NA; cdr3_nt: TGTGCCAGCAATGAGCCAGCGGGGGGGCCTGGCTACAATGAGCAGTTCTTC; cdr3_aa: CASNEPAGGPGYNEQFF
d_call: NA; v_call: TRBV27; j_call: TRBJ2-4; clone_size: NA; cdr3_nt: TGTGCCAGCAGTTCATTGGACTTAAACATTCAGTACTTC; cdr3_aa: CASSSLDLNIQYF
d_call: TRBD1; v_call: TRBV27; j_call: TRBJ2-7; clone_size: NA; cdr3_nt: TGTGCCAGCAGTTCCCTCGGGACAGGGTCTAACGTGCAGTACTTC; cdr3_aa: CASSSLGTGSNVQYF
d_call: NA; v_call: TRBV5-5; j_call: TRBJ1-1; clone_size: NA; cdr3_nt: TGTGCCAGCAGCTATGGGCCTGGGGGCTTGAACACTGAAGCTTTCTTT; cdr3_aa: CASSYGPGGLNTEAFF
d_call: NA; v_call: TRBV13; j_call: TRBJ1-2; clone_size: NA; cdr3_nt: TGTGCCAGCACCCCGCGGGGGGTGGAGGGCTACACCTTC; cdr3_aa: CASTPRGVEGYTF
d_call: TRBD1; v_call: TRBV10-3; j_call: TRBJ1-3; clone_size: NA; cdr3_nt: TGTGCCATCAGTGTTACGAGACAGGGAATAAGCGCTGGCGCTGGAAACACCATATATTTT; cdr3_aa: CAISVTRQGISAGAGNTIYF
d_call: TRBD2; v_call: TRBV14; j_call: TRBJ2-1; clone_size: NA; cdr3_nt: TGTGCCAGCAGCCAAACTAGCGGGGGGTACAATGAGCAGTTCTTC; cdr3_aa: CASSQTSGGYNEQFF
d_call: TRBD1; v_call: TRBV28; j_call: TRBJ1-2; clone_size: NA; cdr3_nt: TGTGCCAGCAGTCCCGACAGGGAGGAAGACTATGGCTACACCTTC; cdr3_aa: CASSPDREEDYGYTF
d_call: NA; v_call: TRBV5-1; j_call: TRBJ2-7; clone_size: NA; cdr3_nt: TGCGCCAGCAGCTTAGGGACATACTCTCTCGGGGAGCAGTACTTC; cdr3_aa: CASSLGTYSLGEQYF
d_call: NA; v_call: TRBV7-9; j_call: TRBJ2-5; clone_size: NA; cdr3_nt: TGTGCCAGCAGCTTCCCCCGGGCAGATCAAGAGACCCAGTACTTC; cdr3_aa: CASSFPRADQETQYF
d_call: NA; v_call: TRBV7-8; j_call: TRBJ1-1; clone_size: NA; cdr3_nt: TGTGCCAGCAGTCAGCCCCGAGACAATACCATGAACACTGAAGCTTTCTTT; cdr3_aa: CASSQPRDNTMNTEAFF
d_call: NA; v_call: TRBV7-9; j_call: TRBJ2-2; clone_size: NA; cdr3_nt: TGTGCCAGCAGCCCATACACCGGGGAGCTGTTTTTT; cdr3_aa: CASSPYTGELFF
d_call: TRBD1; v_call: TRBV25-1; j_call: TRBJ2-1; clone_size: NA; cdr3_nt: TGTGCCAGCAGTGAGCAGGGGGTGTTTAATGAGCAGTTCTTC; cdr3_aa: CASSEQGVFNEQFF
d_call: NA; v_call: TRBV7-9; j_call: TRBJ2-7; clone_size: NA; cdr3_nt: TGTGCCAGCAGCTTAGGCCATCCCCCCCTCGAGCAGTACTTC; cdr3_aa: CASSLGHPPLEQYF
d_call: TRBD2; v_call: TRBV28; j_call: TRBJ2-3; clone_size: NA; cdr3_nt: TGTGCCAGCAGTTTCCCTTCCGTGGGACTAGCGGGGCACCCAGATACGCAGTATTTT; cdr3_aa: CASSFPSVGLAGHPDTQYF
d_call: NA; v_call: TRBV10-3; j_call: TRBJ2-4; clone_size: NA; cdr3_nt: TGTGCCATCAGCGAACCCTGGACGGGCAAAAACATTCAGTACTTC; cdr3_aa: CAISEPWTGKNIQYF
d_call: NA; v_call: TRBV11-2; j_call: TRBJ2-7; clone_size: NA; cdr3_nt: TGTGCCAGCAGCTTAGATCGGTTAGGGCCGAGCTCCTACGAGCAGTACTTC; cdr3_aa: CASSLDRLGPSSYEQYF
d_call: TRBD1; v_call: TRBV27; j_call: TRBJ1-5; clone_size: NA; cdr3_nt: TGTGCCAGCAGTATCACCGGGACAGGGAGTCAGCCCCAGCATTTT; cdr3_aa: CASSITGTGSQPQHF
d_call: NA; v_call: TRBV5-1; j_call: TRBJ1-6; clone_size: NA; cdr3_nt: TGCGCCAGCAGCTTGCAGGGGTTGGATTCACCCCTCCACTTT; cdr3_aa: CASSLQGLDSPLHF
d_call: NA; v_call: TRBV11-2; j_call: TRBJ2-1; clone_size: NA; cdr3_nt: TGTGCCAGCAGCTTAACAGATGAGCAGTTCTTC; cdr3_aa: CASSLTDEQFF
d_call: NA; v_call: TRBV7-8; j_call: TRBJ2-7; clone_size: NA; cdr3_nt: TGTGCCAGCAGCTTAGAGGGCAGGGATCCCCGCTACGAGCAGTACTTC; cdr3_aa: CASSLEGRDPRYEQYF
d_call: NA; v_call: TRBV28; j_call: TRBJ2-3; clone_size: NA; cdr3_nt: TGTGCCACCAAAGAGTGGGGGGGCGTTGATACGCAGTATTTT; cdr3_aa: CATKEWGGVDTQYF